The rows below give T cell receptor beta chains drawn from one sample of a study of T cell responses to AZD1222 COVID-19 vaccine. Sequenced by immunoSEQ multiplex PCR; TCRdb stores in-frame clones only, minus some. This sample has roughly 170,000 clones, with 90% found just once. Sequenced material: peripheral blood, taken on day 0 of AZD1222 vaccination. The receptors shown here come from an adult in good health. CDR3s include the opening cysteine and the closing phenylalanine or tryptophan. A D gene is named only where the DNA matches it firmly. For some rows the clone size is stated as once, few or many, or as a class when expanded; others skip it.

clone size: -; V gene: TRBV6-6; J gene: TRBJ2-2; D gene: -; CDR3 protein: CASSPLLSNTGELFF; CDR3 DNA: TGTGCCAGCAGTCCTCTTCTATCGAACACCGGGGAGCTGTTTTTT
clone size: -; V gene: TRBV5-6; J gene: TRBJ1-1; D gene: TRBD1; CDR3 protein: CASSLYGLGGGLYTEAFF; CDR3 DNA: TGTGCCAGCAGCTTATATGGGCTAGGGGGCGGGTTGTACACTGAAGCTTTCTTT
clone size: -; V gene: TRBV3-1/TRBV3-2; J gene: TRBJ2-1; D gene: TRBD2; CDR3 protein: CASSSMRGAYNEQFF; CDR3 DNA: TGTGCCAGCAGCTCAATGCGGGGGGCCTACAATGAGCAGTTCTTC
clone size: -; V gene: TRBV29-1; J gene: TRBJ1-1; D gene: -; CDR3 protein: CSVGSPMGTEAFF; CDR3 DNA: TGCAGCGTTGGAAGTCCCATGGGGACTGAAGCTTTCTTT
clone size: once; V gene: TRBV7-6; J gene: TRBJ2-3; D gene: TRBD2; CDR3 protein: CASSLEGGGAGTDTQYF; CDR3 DNA: TGTGCCAGCAGCCTTGAGGGCGGGGGGGCCGGCACAGATACGCAGTATTTT
clone size: -; V gene: TRBV5-1; J gene: TRBJ2-5; D gene: TRBD1; CDR3 protein: CASSWDRGQETQYF; CDR3 DNA: TGCGCCAGCAGCTGGGACAGGGGCCAAGAGACCCAGTACTTC
clone size: -; V gene: TRBV7-6; J gene: TRBJ2-1; D gene: TRBD1; CDR3 protein: CASSSWDRNNEQFF; CDR3 DNA: TGTGCCAGCAGCTCCTGGGACAGAAACAATGAGCAGTTCTTC
clone size: -; V gene: TRBV6-5; J gene: TRBJ2-5; D gene: TRBD1; CDR3 protein: CASKGQGGETQYF; CDR3 DNA: TGTGCCAGCAAAGGACAGGGGGGAGAGACCCAGTACTTC
clone size: -; V gene: TRBV6-5; J gene: TRBJ1-5; D gene: TRBD1; CDR3 protein: CASSRDRGNQPQHF; CDR3 DNA: TGTGCCAGCAGTCGGGACAGGGGGAACCAGCCCCAGCATTTT
clone size: -; V gene: TRBV3-1/TRBV3-2; J gene: TRBJ1-5; D gene: -; CDR3 protein: CASSQVTVYSNQPQHF; CDR3 DNA: TGTGCCAGCAGCCAAGTAACAGTGTATAGCAATCAGCCCCAGCATTTT
clone size: -; V gene: TRBV19; J gene: TRBJ1-4; D gene: -; CDR3 protein: CASSSQAGEKLFF; CDR3 DNA: TGTGCCAGTAGTTCCCAGGCGGGGGAAAAACTGTTTTTT
clone size: -; V gene: TRBV3-1/TRBV3-2; J gene: TRBJ2-3; D gene: -; CDR3 protein: CASSHLGPGVDSTDTQYF; CDR3 DNA: TGTGCCAGCAGCCACCTCGGACCAGGCGTGGATAGCACAGATACGCAGTATTTT
clone size: once; V gene: TRBV7-9; J gene: TRBJ2-1; D gene: -; CDR3 protein: CASSFQGPNEQFF; CDR3 DNA: TGTGCCAGCAGCTTTCAGGGTCCCAATGAGCAGTTCTTC